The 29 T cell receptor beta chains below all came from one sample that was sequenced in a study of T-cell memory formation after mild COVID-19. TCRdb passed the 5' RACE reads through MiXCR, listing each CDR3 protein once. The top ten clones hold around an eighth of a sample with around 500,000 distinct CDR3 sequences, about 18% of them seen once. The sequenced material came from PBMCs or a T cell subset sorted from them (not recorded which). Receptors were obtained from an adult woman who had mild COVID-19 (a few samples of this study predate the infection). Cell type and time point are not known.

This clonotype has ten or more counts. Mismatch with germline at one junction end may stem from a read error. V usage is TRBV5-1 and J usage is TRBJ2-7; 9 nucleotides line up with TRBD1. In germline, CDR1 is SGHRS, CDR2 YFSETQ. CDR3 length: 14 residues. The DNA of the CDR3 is TGCGCCAGCAGCTTGGGAGGGGACAGGGACCCCCCGAAGTTC. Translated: CASSLGGDRDPPKF.

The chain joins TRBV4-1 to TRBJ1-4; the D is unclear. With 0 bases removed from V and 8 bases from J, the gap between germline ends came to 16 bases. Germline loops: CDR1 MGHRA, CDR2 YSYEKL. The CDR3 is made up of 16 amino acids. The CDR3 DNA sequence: TGCGCCAGCAGCCAAGATCGGTCGAGACGAACGGAAAAACTGTTTTTT. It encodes CASSQDRSRRTEKLFF.

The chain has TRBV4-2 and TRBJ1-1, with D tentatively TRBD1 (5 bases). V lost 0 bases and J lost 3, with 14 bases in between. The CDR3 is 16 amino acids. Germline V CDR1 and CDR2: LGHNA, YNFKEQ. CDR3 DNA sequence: TGTGCCAGCAGCCAAGATGGAGGCAGGGCGGACACTGAAGCTTTCTTT. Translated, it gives CASSQDGGRADTEAFF.

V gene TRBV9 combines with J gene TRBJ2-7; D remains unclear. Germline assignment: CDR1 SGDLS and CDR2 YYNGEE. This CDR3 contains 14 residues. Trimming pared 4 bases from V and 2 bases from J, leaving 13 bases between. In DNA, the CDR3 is TGTGCCAGCAGCCCAAGGACCTCAGCCTACGAGCAGTACTTC. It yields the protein CASSPRTSAYEQYF.

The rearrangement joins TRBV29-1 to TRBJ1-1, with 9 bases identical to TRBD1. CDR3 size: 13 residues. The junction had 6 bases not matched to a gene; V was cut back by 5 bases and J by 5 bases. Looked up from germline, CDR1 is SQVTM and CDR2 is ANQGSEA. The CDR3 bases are TGCAGCGTTCCAGGACAGGGGTGGACTGAAGCTTTCTTT. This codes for CSVPGQGWTEAFF.

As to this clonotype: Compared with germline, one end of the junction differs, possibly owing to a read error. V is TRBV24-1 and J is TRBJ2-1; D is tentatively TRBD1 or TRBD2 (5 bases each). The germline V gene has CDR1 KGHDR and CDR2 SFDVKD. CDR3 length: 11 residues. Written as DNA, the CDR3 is TGTGCCACGGGGGAGAGAAATGAGCAGTTATTC. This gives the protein CATGERNEQLF.

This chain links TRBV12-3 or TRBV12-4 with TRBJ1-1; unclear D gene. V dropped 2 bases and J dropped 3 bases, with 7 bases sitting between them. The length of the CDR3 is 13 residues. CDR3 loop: CASSLFRDTEAFF. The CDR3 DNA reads TGTGCCAGCAGTTTATTCCGAGACACTGAAGCTTTCTTT.

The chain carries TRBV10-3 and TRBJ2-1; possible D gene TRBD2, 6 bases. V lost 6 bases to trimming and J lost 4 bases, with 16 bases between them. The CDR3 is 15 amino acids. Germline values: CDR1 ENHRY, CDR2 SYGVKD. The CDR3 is CAIRPGPGGYNEQFF. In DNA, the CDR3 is TGTGCCATCAGACCTGGACCCGGGGGATACAATGAGCAGTTCTTC.

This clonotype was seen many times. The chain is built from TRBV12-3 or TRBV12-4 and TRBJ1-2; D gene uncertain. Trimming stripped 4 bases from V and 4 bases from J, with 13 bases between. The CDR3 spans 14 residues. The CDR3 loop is CASSSRRGAYGYTF. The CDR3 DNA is TGTGCCAGCAGTTCACGACGGGGAGCCTATGGCTACACCTTC.

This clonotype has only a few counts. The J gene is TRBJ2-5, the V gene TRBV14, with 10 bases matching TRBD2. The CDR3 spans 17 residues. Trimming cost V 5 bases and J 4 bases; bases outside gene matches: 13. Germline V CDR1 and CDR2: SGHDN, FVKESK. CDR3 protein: CASSKGDSGGPGETQYF. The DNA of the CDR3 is TGTGCCAGCAGCAAAGGCGATAGCGGGGGGCCTGGAGAGACCCAGTACTTC.

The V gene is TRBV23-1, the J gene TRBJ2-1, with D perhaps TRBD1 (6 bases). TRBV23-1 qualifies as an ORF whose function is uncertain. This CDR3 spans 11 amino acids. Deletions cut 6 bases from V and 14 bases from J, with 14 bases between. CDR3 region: CASSRSAGEFF. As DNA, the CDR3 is TGCGCCAGCAGCAGATCGGCAGGGGAGTTCTTC.

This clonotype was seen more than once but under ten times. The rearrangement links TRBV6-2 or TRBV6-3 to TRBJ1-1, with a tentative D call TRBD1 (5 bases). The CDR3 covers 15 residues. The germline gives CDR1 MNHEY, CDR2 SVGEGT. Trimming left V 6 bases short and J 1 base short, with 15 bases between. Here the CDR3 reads CASSKVGRTNTEAFF. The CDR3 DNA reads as TGTGCCAGCAGCAAAGTGGGACGGACGAACACTGAAGCTTTCTTT.

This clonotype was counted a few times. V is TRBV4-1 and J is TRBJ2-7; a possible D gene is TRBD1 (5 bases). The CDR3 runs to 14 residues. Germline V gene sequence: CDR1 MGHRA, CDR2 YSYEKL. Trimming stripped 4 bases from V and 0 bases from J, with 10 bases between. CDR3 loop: CASSPDRTSYEQYF. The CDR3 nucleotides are TGCGCCAGCAGCCCCGACAGAACCTCCTACGAGCAGTACTTC.

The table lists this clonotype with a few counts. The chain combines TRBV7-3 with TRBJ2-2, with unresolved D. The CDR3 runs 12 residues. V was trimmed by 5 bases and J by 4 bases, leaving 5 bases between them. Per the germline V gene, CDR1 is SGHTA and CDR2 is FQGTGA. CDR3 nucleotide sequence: TGTGCCAGCAGCCCTACCACCGGGGAGCTGTTTTTT. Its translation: CASSPTTGELFF.

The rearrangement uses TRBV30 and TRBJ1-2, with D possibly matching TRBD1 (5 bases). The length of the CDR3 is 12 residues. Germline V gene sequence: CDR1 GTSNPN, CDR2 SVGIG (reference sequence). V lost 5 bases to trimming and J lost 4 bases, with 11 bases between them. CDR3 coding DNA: TGTGCCTGGGGTGGGACCTCCTATGGCTACACCTTC. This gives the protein CAWGGTSYGYTF.

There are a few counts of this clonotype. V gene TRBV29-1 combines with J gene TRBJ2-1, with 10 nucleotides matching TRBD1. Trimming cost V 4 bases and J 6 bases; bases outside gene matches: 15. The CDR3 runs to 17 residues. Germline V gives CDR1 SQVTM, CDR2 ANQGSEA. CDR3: CSVVADPGQGLFNEQFF. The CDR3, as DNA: TGCAGCGTTGTTGCCGATCCGGGACAGGGGTTATTCAATGAGCAGTTCTTC.

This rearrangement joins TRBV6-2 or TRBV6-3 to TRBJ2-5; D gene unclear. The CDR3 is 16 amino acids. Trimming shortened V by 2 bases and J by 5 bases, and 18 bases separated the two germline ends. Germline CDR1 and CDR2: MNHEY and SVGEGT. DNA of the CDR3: TGTGCCAGCAGTTACCCCATTAGCTCCAGCTCGGAGACCCAGTACTTC. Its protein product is CASSYPISSSSETQYF.

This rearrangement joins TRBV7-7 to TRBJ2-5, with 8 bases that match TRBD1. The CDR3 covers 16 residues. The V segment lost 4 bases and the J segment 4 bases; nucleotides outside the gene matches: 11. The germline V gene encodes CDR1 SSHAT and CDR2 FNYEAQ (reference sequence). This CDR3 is CASSSTGTGGGETQYF. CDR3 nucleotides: TGTGCCAGCAGCTCAACTGGGACAGGAGGAGGAGAGACCCAGTACTTC.

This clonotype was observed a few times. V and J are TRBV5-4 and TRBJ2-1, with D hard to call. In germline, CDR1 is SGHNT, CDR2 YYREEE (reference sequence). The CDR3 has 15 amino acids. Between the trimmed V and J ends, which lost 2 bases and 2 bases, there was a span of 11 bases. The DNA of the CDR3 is TGTGCCAGCAGCTTTAGATACCTAACCTACAATGAGCAGTTCTTC. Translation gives CASSFRYLTYNEQFF.

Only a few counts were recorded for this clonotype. CDR3 bases: TGTGCCAGCAGCTTACTGGAGGCCGGGGAGCTGTTTTTT. Protein sequence: CASSLLEAGELFF. This chain uses TRBV7-2 with TRBJ2-2, with D maybe TRBD2 (5 bases). V lost 2 bases to trimming and J lost 6 bases, with 7 bases between them. Germline CDR1 SGHTA, CDR2 FQGNSA. This CDR3 has 13 amino acids.

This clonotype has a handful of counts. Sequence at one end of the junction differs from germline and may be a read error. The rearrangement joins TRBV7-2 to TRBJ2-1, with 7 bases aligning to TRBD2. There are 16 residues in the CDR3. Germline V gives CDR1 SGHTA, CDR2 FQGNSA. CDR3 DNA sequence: TGTGCCAGCAGCCCAGAAAGCGGGATCTCCTACAACGAGCAGTTCTTC. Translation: CASSPESGISYNEQFF. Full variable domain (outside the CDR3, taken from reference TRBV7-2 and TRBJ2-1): GAGVSQSPSNKVTEKGKDVELRCDPISGHTALYWYRQSLGQGLEFLIYFQGNSAPDKSGLPSDRFSAERTGGSVSTLTIQRTQQEDSAVYLCASSPESGISYNEQFFGPGTRLTVL.

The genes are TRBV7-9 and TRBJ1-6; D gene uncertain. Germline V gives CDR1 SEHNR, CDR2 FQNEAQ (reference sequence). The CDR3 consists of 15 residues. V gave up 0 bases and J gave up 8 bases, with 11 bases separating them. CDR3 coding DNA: TGTGCCAGCAGCTTAGCCGCCCCGGGGTATTCACCCCTCCACTTT. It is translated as CASSLAAPGYSPLHF.

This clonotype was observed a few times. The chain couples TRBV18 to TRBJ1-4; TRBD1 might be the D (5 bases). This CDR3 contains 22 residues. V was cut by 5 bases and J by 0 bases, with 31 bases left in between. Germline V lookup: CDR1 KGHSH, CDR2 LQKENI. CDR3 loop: CASSSTKDRTFFSFTTNEKLFF. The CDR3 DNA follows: TGTGCCAGCTCATCAACGAAAGACCGGACATTTTTCTCTTTCACAACTAATGAAAAACTGTTTTTT.

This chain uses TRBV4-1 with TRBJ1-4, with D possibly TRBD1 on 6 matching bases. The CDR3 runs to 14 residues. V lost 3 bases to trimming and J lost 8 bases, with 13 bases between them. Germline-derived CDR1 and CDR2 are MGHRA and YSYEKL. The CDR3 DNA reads TGCGCCAGCAGCCATGTAGGGAGGGGGGAAAAACTGTTTTTT. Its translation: CASSHVGRGEKLFF.

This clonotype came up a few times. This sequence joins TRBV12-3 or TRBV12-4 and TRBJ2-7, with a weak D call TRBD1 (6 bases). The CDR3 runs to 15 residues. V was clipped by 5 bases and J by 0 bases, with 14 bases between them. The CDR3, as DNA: TGTGCCAGCAGTCGGACAGTGGGGTACTCCTACGAGCAGTACTTC. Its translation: CASSRTVGYSYEQYF.

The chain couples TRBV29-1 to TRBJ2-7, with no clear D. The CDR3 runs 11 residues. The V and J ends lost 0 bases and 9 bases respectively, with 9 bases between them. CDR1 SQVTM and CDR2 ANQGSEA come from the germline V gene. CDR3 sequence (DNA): TGCAGCGTTGAAGATCGAGACGTGCAGTACTTC. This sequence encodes CSVEDRDVQYF.

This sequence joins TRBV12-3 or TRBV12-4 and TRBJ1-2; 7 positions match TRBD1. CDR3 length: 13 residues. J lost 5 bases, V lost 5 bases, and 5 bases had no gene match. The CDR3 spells CASSRDSRYGYTF. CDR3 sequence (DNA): TGTGCCAGCAGTAGGGACAGCCGATATGGCTACACCTTC.

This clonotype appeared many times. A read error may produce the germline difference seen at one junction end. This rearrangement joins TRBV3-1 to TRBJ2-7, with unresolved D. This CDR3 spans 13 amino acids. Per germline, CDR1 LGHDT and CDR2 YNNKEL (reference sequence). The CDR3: CASSQGLSYEQYF. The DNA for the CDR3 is TGCGCCAGCAGCCAAGGTCTCTCCTACGAGCAGTACTTC.

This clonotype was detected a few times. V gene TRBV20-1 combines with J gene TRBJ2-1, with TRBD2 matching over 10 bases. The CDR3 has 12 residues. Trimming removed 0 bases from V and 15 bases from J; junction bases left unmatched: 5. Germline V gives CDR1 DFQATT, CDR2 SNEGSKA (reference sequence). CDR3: CSARDGQRGGFF. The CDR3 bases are TGCAGTGCTAGAGATGGCCAGCGGGGGGGGTTCTTC.